This T cell receptor beta chain was found in a study of CD8+CD57+ T cells in acquired aplastic anemia. As for the study in general: DNA per sorted CD4+ or CD8+ sample ranged about 0.18 to 30 ug, averaging roughly 3.2 ug.

About this clonotype: Its target is unknown. The CDR3 does not close with the conserved phenylalanine or tryptophan, likely indicating a read error.

Germline-derived CDR1 and CDR2 are SNHLY and FYNNEI. CDR3 length: 13 residues. Trimming took 6 bases from V and 6 from J, leaving 12 bases between them. Genomic DNA, serving as template, underwent TCR beta VDJ and CDR3 profiling. Using its own MiXCR run on the reads, TCRdb lists one record per CDR3 protein. The sample contains some 170,000 distinct CDR3 sequences, around 48% of which appear only once. Findings of the study overall: Common to patients and controls were twenty-nine CD8+ CDR3 sequences. No significant patient-versus-control difference appeared in CD8+ Simpson's diversity.

Before being chosen for sequencing, patients had shown CD8+CD57+ cell expansion by flow cytometry. None of the patients had been given any therapy when their blood was sampled. The chain couples TRBV2 to TRBJ2-1; no clear D. Input material: sorted CD4+, CD8+, or CD8+CD57+ T cells (not recorded which) from PBMCs. This TCR was recovered from a human donor with aplastic anemia. Here the CDR3 DNA reads TGTGCCAGCAGGGATAGGGTACGCAATGAGCAGTTCGTC. Its translation is CASRDRVRNEQFV.